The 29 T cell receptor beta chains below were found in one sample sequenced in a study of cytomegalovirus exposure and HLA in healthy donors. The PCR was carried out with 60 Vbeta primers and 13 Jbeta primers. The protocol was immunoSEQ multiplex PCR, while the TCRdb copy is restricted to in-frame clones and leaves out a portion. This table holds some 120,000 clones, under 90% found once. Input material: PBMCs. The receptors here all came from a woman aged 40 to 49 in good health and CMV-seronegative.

For the CDR3, the DNA is TGTGCCAGCAGCTTCGGGACAGCGGACGAGCAGTACTTC. Translation gives CASSFGTADEQYF. V usage is TRBV5-6 and J usage is TRBJ2-7; 7 bases are a match to TRBD1. The V gene end was trimmed by 2 bases and the J gene end by 5 bases; junction bases not matched to a gene: 4. CDR1 and CDR2 from the germline V gene are SGHDT and YYEEEE. This CDR3 comprises 13 residues.

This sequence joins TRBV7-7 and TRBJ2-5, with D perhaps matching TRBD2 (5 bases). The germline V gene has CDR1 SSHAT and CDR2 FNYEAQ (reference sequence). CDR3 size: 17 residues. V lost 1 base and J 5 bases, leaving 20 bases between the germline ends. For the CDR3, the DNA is TGTGCCAGCAGCTTAGGAGGTTTAGCGACGGTTGGGGAGACCCAGTACTTC. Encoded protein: CASSLGGLATVGETQYF.

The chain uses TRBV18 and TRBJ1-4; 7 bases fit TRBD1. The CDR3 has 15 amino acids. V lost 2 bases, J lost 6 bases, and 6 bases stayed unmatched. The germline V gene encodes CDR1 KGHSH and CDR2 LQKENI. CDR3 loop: CASSPGTGADEKLFF. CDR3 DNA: TGTGCCAGCTCACCAGGTACAGGGGCAGATGAAAAACTGTTTTTT.

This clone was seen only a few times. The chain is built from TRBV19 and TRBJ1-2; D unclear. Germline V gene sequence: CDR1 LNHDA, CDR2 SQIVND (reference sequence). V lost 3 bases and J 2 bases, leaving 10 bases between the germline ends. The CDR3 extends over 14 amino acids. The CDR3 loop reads CASSIGVANYGYTF. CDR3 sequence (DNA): TGTGCCAGTAGTATCGGGGTTGCAAACTATGGCTACACCTTC.

The CDR3 reads CASSEGGRSQPQHF. CDR3 coding DNA: TGTGCCAGCAGTGAGGGGGGGCGCAGTCAGCCCCAGCATTTT. The V gene is TRBV2, the J gene TRBJ1-5; D might be TRBD1 (6 bases). Germline-derived CDR1 and CDR2 are SNHLY and FYNNEI. With 3 bases removed from V and 6 bases from J, the gap between germline ends came to 12 bases. CDR3 length: 14 amino acids.

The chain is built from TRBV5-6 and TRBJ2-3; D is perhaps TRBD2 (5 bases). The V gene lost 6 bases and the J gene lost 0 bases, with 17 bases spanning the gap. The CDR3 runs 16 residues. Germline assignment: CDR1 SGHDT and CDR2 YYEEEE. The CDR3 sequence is CASKESGGRSTDTQYF. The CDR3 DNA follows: TGTGCCAGCAAGGAGAGTGGAGGAAGGAGCACAGATACGCAGTATTTT.

As DNA, the CDR3 is TGTGCCAGCAGCCTTACAACAGGGGGGCGTTACACTGAAGCTTTCTTT. As protein: CASSLTTGGRYTEAFF. The rearrangement links TRBV5-6 to TRBJ1-1; the match to TRBD1 covers 8 bases. CDR1 is SGHDT and CDR2 is YYEEEE in the germline V gene. The CDR3 length is 16 residues. Trimming at V came to 4 bases and at J to 3 bases, leaving 11 bases not matched to a gene.

The CDR3 spells CASSLVRGVRNSPLHF. CDR3 DNA: TGTGCCAGCAGCTTGGTACGGGGAGTAAGGAATTCACCCCTCCACTTT. V usage is TRBV5-6 and J usage is TRBJ1-6; no clear D gene. The length of the CDR3 is 16 residues. Germline V gene sequence: CDR1 SGHDT, CDR2 YYEEEE. Trimming pared 0 bases from V and 7 bases from J, leaving 14 bases between.

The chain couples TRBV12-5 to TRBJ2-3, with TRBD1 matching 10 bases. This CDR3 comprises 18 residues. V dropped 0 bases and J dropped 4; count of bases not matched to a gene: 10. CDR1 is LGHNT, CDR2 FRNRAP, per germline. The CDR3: CASGLVTGRDRGPDTQYF. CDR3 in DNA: TGTGCTAGTGGTTTGGTAACGGGTCGGGACAGGGGCCCAGATACGCAGTATTTT.

The CDR3 sequence is CASSRTSGGASETQYF. CDR3 bases: TGTGCCAGTAGTAGGACTAGCGGGGGGGCCTCGGAGACCCAGTACTTC. The V and J genes are TRBV19 and TRBJ2-5, with 15 bases matching TRBD2. In germline, CDR1 is LNHDA, CDR2 SQIVND (reference sequence). The CDR3 consists of 16 residues. Trimming cost V 4 bases and J 5 bases; bases outside gene matches: 5. Supplemented by reference TRBV19 and TRBJ2-5, the full variable domain reads DGGITQSPKYLFRKEGQNVTLSCEQNLNHDAMYWYRQDPGQGLRLIYYSQIVNDFQKGDIAEGYSVSREKKESFPLTVTSAQKNPTAFYLCASSRTSGGASETQYFGPGTRLLVL.

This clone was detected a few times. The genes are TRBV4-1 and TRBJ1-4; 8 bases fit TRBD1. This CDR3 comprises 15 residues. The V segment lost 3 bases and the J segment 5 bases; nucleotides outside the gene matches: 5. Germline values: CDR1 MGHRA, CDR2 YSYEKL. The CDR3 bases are TGCGCCAGCAGCCAGGACAGGGTCCGGAATGAAAAACTGTTTTTT. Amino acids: CASSQDRVRNEKLFF.

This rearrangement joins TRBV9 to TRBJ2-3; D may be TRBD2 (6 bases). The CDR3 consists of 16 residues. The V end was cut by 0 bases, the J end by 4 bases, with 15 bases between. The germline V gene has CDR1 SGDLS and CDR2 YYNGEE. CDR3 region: CASSVAGSGQADTQYF. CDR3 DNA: TGTGCCAGCAGCGTAGCTGGAAGCGGGCAAGCAGATACGCAGTATTTT.

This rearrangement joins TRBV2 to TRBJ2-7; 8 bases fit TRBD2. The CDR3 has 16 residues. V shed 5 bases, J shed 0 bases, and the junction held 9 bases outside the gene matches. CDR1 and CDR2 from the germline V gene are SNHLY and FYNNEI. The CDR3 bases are TGTGCCAGCAGTCCTGGGGGTCTAGCGGGCTCCTACGAGCAGTACTTC. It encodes CASSPGGLAGSYEQYF.

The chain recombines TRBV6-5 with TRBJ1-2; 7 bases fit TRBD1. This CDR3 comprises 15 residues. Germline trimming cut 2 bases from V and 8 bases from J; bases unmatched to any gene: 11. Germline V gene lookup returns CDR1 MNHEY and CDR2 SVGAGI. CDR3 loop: CASSYGSEGAKGYTF. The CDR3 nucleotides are TGTGCCAGCAGTTACGGTTCAGAGGGGGCTAAGGGCTACACCTTC.

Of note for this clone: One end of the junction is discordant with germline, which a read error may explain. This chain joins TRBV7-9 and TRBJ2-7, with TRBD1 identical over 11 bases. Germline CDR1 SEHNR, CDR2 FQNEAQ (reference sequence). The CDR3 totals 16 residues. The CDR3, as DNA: TGTTCCAGCAGCTTCTCCGGGACAGGGGGACCCTACGAGCAGTACTTC. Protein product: CSSSFSGTGGPYEQYF.

CDR3 bases: TGTGCCAGCAGCCGCCCTGGAGGCACCGGGGAGCTGTTTTTT. This translates into CASSRPGGTGELFF. This sequence joins TRBV6-5 and TRBJ2-2; D may be TRBD2 (5 bases). V was clipped by 6 bases and J by 4 bases, with 12 bases between them. The CDR3 runs to 14 residues. From germline, CDR1 is MNHEY and CDR2 SVGAGI.

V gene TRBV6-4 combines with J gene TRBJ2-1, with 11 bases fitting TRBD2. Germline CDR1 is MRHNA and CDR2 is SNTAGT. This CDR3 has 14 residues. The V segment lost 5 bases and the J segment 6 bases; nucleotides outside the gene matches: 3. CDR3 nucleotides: TGTGCCAGCAGTTCCGGGACTAGCGGCAATGAGCAGTTCTTC. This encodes CASSSGTSGNEQFF.

The CDR3 here is CARYEQYF. The CDR3 DNA sequence: TGTGCCAGATACGAGCAGTACTTC. This sequence joins TRBV14 and TRBJ2-5; D is unresolved. The J call is doubtful: the DNA matches TRBJ2-7 better. Germline CDR1 and CDR2: SGHDN and FVKESK. The CDR3 is made up of 8 amino acids.

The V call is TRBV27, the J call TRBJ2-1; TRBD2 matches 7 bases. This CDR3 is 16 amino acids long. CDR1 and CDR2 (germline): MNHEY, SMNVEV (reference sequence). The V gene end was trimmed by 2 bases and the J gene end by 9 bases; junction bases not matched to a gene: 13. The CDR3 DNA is TGTGCCAGCAGTTTAACGTGGGCGGGGGTGGTGGGTGAGCAGTTCTTC. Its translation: CASSLTWAGVVGEQFF.

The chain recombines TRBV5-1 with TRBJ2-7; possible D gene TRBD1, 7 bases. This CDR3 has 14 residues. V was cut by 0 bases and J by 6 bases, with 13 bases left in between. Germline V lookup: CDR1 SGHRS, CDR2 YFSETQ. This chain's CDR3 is CASSLAAGGGEQYF. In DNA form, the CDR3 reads TGCGCCAGCAGCTTGGCTGCAGGGGGAGGCGAGCAGTACTTC.

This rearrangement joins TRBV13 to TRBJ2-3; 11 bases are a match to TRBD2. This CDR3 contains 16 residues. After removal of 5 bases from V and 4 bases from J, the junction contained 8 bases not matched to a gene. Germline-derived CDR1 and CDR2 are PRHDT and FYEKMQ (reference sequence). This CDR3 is CASSTIAGGPADTQYF. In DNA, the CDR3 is TGTGCCAGCAGCACCATAGCGGGGGGGCCCGCAGATACGCAGTATTTT.

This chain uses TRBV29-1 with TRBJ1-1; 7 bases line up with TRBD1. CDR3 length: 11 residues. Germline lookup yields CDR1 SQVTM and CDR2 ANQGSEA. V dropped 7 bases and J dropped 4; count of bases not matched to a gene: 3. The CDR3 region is CSAYRGTEAFF. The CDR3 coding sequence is TGCAGCGCCTACAGGGGCACTGAAGCTTTCTTT.

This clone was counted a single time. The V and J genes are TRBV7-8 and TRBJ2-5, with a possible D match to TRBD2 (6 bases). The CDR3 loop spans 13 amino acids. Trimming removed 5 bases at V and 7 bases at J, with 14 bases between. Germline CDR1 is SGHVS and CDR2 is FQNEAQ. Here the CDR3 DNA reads TGTGCCAGCAGCATCCCGGGGGTGGGGACCCAGTACTTC. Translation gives CASSIPGVGTQYF.

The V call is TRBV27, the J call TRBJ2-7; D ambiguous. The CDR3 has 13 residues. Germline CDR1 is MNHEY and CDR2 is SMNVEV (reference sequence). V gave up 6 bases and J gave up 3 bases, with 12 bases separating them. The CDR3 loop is CASSRTKYYEQYF. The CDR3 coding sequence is TGTGCCAGCAGCCGAACAAAGTACTACGAGCAGTACTTC.

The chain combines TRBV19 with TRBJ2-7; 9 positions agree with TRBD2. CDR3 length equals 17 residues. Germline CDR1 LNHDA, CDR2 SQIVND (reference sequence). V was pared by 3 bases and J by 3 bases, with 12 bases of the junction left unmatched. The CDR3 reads CASSISSGVAANYEQYF. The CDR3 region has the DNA TGTGCCAGTAGTATTTCTAGCGGGGTTGCTGCAAACTACGAGCAGTACTTC.

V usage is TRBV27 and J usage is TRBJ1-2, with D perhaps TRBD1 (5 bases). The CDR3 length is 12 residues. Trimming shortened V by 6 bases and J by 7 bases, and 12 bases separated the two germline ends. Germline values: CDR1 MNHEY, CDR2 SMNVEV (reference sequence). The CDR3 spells CASREAGRGYTF. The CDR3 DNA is TGTGCCAGCAGAGAGGCAGGGCGTGGCTACACCTTC.

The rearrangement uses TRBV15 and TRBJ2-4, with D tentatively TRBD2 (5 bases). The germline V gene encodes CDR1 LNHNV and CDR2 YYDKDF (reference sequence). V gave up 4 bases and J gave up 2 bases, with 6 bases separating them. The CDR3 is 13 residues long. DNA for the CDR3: TGTGCCACCAGCACTAGCCCCAAAAACATTCAGTACTTC. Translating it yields CATSTSPKNIQYF.

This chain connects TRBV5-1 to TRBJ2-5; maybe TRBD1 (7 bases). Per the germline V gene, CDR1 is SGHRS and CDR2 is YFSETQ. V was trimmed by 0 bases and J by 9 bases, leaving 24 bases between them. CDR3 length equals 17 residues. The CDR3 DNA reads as TGCGCCAGCAGCTTGGATGGAGGGGGCGGCCGCAAGAGACCCCAGTACTTC. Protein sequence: CASSLDGGGGRKRPQYF.

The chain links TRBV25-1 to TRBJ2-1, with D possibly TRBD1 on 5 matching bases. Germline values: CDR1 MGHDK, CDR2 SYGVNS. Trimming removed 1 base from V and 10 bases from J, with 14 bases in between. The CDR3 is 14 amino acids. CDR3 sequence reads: CASSEFGQGHEQFF. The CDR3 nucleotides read TGTGCCAGCAGTGAATTTGGACAAGGGCACGAGCAGTTCTTC.